Below, one TCR beta chain is given with its context. The data were taken from a study of blood T cell repertoires in COVID-19. Overall study context: COVID-19 samples from acute and convalescent phases originated in the United States, Italy and Spain. PBMCs, B-cell-depleted T cells, or T cells were the source of the cDNA or gDNA that made up the material.

The V gene lost 8 bases and the J gene lost 5 bases, with 13 bases spanning the gap. The CDR3 sequence is 12 residues long. Method: immunoSEQ multiplex PCR; TCRdb's copy keeps in-frame clones and lacks some. The repertoire holds hundreds of thousands of clones, with around 90% as singletons. This rearrangement joins TRBV12-3 or TRBV12-4 to TRBJ2-7; perhaps TRBD2 as D (6 bases). The receptor was derived from a man aged 18 to 29 with active or convalescent COVID-19. The material sequenced was peripheral blood. The CDR3 spells CASRSGGNEQYF. The CDR3 DNA follows: TGTGCCAGCCGTTCTGGAGGGAACGAGCAGTACTTC.